Listed here are 21 T cell receptor beta chains from one sample, sequenced in a study of Siglec-9 on CD8 T cells in melanoma. Clones were sequenced by immunoSEQ multiplex PCR, and TCRdb holds only the in-frame ones, with some missing. The repertoire holds about 33,000 clones, with 80% to 85% as singletons. Sequenced sample: Siglec-9- CD8+ T cells sorted from blood. The receptors derive from a human donor in good health.

J is TRBJ2-1 and V is TRBV9; the match to TRBD2 covers 9 bases. J was trimmed by 4 bases and V by 3 bases; bases with no gene match: 5. Germline V gives CDR1 SGDLS, CDR2 YYNGEE. The CDR3 runs to 15 residues. CDR3 sequence: CASSGSGSPYNEQFF. Here the CDR3 DNA reads TGTGCCAGCAGCGGTAGCGGGAGCCCTTACAATGAGCAGTTCTTC.

This chain connects TRBV10-1 to TRBJ2-3; 8 bases line up with TRBD2. The CDR3 runs 16 residues. CDR1 WNHNN and CDR2 SYGVQD come from the germline V gene (reference sequence). The J segment lost 1 base and the V segment lost 3 bases, leaving 6 bases of the junction unmatched. This CDR3 is CASSDWRAGGTDTQYF. CDR3 sequence (DNA): TGCGCCAGCAGTGACTGGCGAGCGGGGGGCACAGATACGCAGTATTTT.

The chain combines TRBV6-5 with TRBJ2-5, with 7 bases that match TRBD1. CDR1 is MNHEY, CDR2 SVGAGI, per germline. The CDR3 contains 13 residues. Trimming removed 6 bases from V and 2 bases from J; junction bases left unmatched: 3. The CDR3 loop is CASRPTGQETQYF. The CDR3 bases are TGTGCCAGCAGACCGACAGGGCAAGAGACCCAGTACTTC.

V usage is TRBV6-5 and J usage is TRBJ2-5; D is uncertain. The CDR3 extends over 13 amino acids. Germline V gene sequence: CDR1 MNHEY, CDR2 SVGAGI. V dropped 2 bases and J dropped 2 bases, with 6 bases sitting between them. DNA of the CDR3: TGTGCCAGCAGTTACGTCAGTCAAGAGACCCAGTACTTC. This translates into CASSYVSQETQYF.

The V gene is TRBV19, the J gene TRBJ2-5; 11 positions match TRBD1. CDR1 and CDR2 (germline): LNHDA, SQIVND (reference sequence). The CDR3 has 18 amino acids. V dropped 3 bases and J dropped 4; count of bases not matched to a gene: 13. The CDR3 coding sequence is TGTGCCAGTAGTATCCCCCGGGACAGGGGGATCGTGGGAGAGACCCAGTACTTC. It translates to CASSIPRDRGIVGETQYF.

The chain combines TRBV7-9 with TRBJ2-6; D is perhaps TRBD1 (6 bases). This CDR3 comprises 16 residues. From germline, CDR1 is SEHNR and CDR2 FQNEAQ (reference sequence). Trimming removed 5 bases from V and 6 bases from J, with 17 bases in between. The CDR3 coding sequence is TGTGCCAGCAGCCTCGACCTAGGGACACAGGCCAACGTCCTGACTTTC. It yields the protein CASSLDLGTQANVLTF.

This chain uses TRBV29-1 with TRBJ1-1; D is uncertain. V lost 3 bases to trimming and J lost 3 bases, with 5 bases between them. Germline V gene data show CDR1 as SQVTM and CDR2 as ANQGSEA. The CDR3 runs 11 residues. The CDR3 nucleotides read TGCAGCGTTGACTGGGACACTGAAGCTTTCTTT. It specifies CSVDWDTEAFF.

V usage is TRBV6-1 and J usage is TRBJ1-2; D not resolved. Trimming pared 4 bases from V and 0 bases from J, leaving 12 bases between. The CDR3 has 15 amino acids. Per germline, CDR1 MNHNS and CDR2 SASEGT. CDR3 in DNA: TGTGCCAGCAGTGTAATCGGGGTAACTAACTATGGCTACACCTTC. Translating it yields CASSVIGVTNYGYTF.

The chain joins TRBV19 to TRBJ1-1, with 12 bases matching TRBD1. V lost 6 bases, J lost 8 bases, and 16 bases stayed unmatched. The CDR3 runs 17 residues. Germline V gene data show CDR1 as LNHDA and CDR2 as SQIVND (reference sequence). CDR3: CASSELGDRGLGAEAFF. CDR3 coding DNA: TGTGCCAGTAGCGAATTGGGGGACAGGGGGCTAGGAGCGGAAGCTTTCTTT.

This clone was seen only once. This sequence joins TRBV2 and TRBJ2-2, with 7 bases matching TRBD2. CDR3 length equals 16 residues. Per germline, CDR1 SNHLY and CDR2 FYNNEI. J was trimmed by 3 bases and V by 5 bases; bases with no gene match: 9. The CDR3 protein is CASSPRDSGHTGELFF. The CDR3 nucleotides are TGTGCCAGCAGTCCCCGGGATAGCGGGCACACCGGGGAGCTGTTTTTT.

V usage is TRBV2 and J usage is TRBJ2-2; D call uncertain. The V and J ends lost 6 bases and 5 bases respectively, with 13 bases between them. Germline CDR1 is SNHLY and CDR2 is FYNNEI. This CDR3 contains 14 residues. The CDR3 DNA follows: TGTGCCAGCAGGGGCACCCGGGTTACCGGGGAGCTGTTTTTT. It codes for CASRGTRVTGELFF.

The CDR3 here is CASSLLETSASEQYF. CDR3 coding DNA: TGTGCCAGCAGCTTACTAGAGACTAGCGCCAGCGAGCAGTACTTC. The rearrangement joins TRBV7-9 to TRBJ2-7; 8 positions agree with TRBD2. This CDR3 is built from 15 residues. Germline CDR1 is SEHNR and CDR2 is FQNEAQ (reference sequence). V shed 2 bases, J shed 6 bases, and the junction held 9 bases outside the gene matches.

The chain combines TRBV9 with TRBJ2-7; TRBD1 agrees at 11 bases. The CDR3 has 15 amino acids. The germline gives CDR1 SGDLS, CDR2 YYNGEE. V trimming: 0 bases; J trimming: 4 bases; junction bases outside the gene matches: 3. The CDR3 sequence is CASSVGGQGVYEQYF. CDR3 sequence (DNA): TGTGCCAGCAGCGTAGGGGGACAGGGGGTTTACGAGCAGTACTTC. Looking up the rest from reference TRBV9 and TRBJ2-7 gives the full variable domain: DSGVTQTPKHLITATGQRVTLRCSPRSGDLSVYWYQQSLDQGLQFLIQYYNGEERAKGNILERFSAQQFPDLHSELNLSSLELGDSALYFCASSVGGQGVYEQYFGPGTRLTVT.

CDR3 sequence reads: CASSERLTSESYEQYF. The CDR3 DNA is TGTGCCAGCAGTGAACGTTTGACTAGCGAATCCTACGAGCAGTACTTC. The chain links TRBV2 to TRBJ2-7; 8 positions match TRBD2. Germline lookup yields CDR1 SNHLY and CDR2 FYNNEI. The CDR3 spans 16 residues. With 2 bases clipped from V and 1 base from J, the junction kept 7 bases outside the gene matches. Using reference TRBV2 and TRBJ2-7 for the parts outside the CDR3, the full variable domain is EPEVTQTPSHQVTQMGQEVILRCVPISNHLYFYWYRQILGQKVEFLVSFYNNEISEKSEIFDDQFSVERPDGSNFTLKIRSTKLEDSAMYFCASSERLTSESYEQYFGPGTRLTVT.

The chain joins TRBV25-1 to TRBJ2-7, with D possibly called TRBD1 or TRBD2 (5 bases each). CDR1 and CDR2 (germline): MGHDK, SYGVNS. This CDR3 region has 12 residues. V gave up 6 bases and J gave up 9 bases, with 15 bases separating them. DNA for the CDR3: TGTGCCAGCAGCGATGGGACCTTGGGGCAGTACTTC. Translated, it gives CASSDGTLGQYF.

The chain recombines TRBV7-6 with TRBJ2-5, with 7 bases that match TRBD2. CDR1 is SGHVS and CDR2 is FNYEAQ in the germline V gene. CDR3 length: 15 amino acids. After removal of 10 bases from V and 5 bases from J, the junction contained 16 bases not matched to a gene. CDR3 protein: CATTTRGGSLETQYF. CDR3 sequence (DNA): TGTGCCACCACAACGAGGGGCGGGAGCCTGGAGACCCAGTACTTC.

The sample holds one count of this clone. The V call is TRBV28, the J call TRBJ2-7; no definite D call. The CDR3 totals 12 residues. Trimming shortened V by 2 bases and J by 4 bases, and 6 bases separated the two germline ends. The germline CDR1 and CDR2 sequences are MDHEN and SYDVKM. The CDR3 spells CASSLVAYEQYF. The CDR3 DNA reads TGTGCCAGCAGTTTAGTTGCTTACGAGCAGTACTTC. The whole variable domain, remainder taken from reference TRBV28 and TRBJ2-7, is DVKVTQSSRYLVKRTGEKVFLECVQDMDHENMFWYRQDPGLGLRLIYFSYDVKMKEKGDIPEGYSVSREKKERFSLILESASTNQTSMYLCASSLVAYEQYFGPGTRLTVT.

This clone turned up a few times. This CDR3 is CASSQDREAEAFF. The CDR3 nucleotides read TGTGCCAGCAGCCAAGATCGTGAAGCTGAAGCTTTCTTT. This chain links TRBV4-2 with TRBJ1-1; no firm D call. The ends were cut back, 0 bases at V and 6 bases at J, with 8 bases in the middle. The CDR3 covers 13 residues. CDR1 is LGHNA and CDR2 is YNFKEQ in the germline V gene.

The CDR3 reads CASSSRLAMDTQYF. The CDR3 nucleotides read TGTGCCAGCAGCTCGAGACTAGCCATGGATACGCAGTATTTT. The rearrangement links TRBV5-4 to TRBJ2-3; 7 bases fit TRBD2. Germline CDR1 is SGHNT and CDR2 is YYREEE (reference sequence). The CDR3 contains 14 residues. The trim removed 3 bases at V and 6 bases at J, leaving 7 bases unmatched. Variable domain in full (rest from reference TRBV5-4 and TRBJ2-3): ETGVTQSPTHLIKTRGQQVTLRCSSQSGHNTVSWYQQALGQGPQFIFQYYREEENGRGNFPPRFSGLQFPNYSSELNVNALELDDSALYLCASSSRLAMDTQYFGPGTRLTVL.

The genes are TRBV6-5 and TRBJ2-5; 10 positions match TRBD1. Germline V gives CDR1 MNHEY, CDR2 SVGAGI. The CDR3 loop spans 15 amino acids. V was clipped by 0 bases and J by 4 bases; unmatched bases: 2. The CDR3, as DNA: TGTGCCAGCAGTTACTCCTGGACAGGGGGAGAGACCCAGTACTTC. It encodes CASSYSWTGGETQYF.

Only a few counts were recorded for this clone. V gene TRBV4-1 combines with J gene TRBJ1-4; D is ambiguous. The CDR3 sequence is 13 residues long. CDR1 MGHRA and CDR2 YSYEKL come from the germline V gene. The germline V and J ends were trimmed by 2 bases and 8 bases, with 9 bases remaining between them. The CDR3 loop is CASSQRFEEKLFF. The CDR3 nucleotides are TGCGCCAGCAGCCAAAGGTTCGAAGAAAAACTGTTTTTT.